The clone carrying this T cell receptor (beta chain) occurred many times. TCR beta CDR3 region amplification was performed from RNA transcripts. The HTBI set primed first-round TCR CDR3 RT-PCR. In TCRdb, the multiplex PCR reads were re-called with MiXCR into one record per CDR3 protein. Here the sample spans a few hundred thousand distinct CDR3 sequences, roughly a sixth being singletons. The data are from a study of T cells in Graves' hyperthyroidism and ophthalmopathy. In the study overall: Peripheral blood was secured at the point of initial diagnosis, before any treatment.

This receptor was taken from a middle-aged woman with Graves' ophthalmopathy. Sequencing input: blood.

CDR3 in amino acids: CASRLTPGAYEQYF. The CDR3 DNA sequence: TGTGCCAGCAGACTGACACCCGGGGCCTACGAGCAGTACTTC. The genes are TRBV6-1 and TRBJ2-7; the D gene is possibly TRBD2 (5 bases). In germline, CDR1 is MNHNS, CDR2 SASEGT. V gave up 6 bases and J gave up 2 bases, with 14 bases separating them. The CDR3 contains 14 residues.